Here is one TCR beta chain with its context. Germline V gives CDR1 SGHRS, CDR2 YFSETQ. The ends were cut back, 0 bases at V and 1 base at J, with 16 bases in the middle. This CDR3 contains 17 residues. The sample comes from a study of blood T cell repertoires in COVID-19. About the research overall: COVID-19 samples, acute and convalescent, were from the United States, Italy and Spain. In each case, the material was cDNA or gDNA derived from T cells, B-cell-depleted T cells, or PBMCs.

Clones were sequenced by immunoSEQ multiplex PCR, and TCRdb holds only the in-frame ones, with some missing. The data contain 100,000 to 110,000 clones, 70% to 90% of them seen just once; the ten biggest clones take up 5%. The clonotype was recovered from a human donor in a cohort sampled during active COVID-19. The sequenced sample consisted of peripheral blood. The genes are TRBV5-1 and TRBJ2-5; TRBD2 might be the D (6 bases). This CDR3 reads CASSLAAGTAIQETQYF. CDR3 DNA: TGCGCCAGCAGCTTGGCAGCGGGCACCGCTATCCAAGAGACCCAGTACTTC.